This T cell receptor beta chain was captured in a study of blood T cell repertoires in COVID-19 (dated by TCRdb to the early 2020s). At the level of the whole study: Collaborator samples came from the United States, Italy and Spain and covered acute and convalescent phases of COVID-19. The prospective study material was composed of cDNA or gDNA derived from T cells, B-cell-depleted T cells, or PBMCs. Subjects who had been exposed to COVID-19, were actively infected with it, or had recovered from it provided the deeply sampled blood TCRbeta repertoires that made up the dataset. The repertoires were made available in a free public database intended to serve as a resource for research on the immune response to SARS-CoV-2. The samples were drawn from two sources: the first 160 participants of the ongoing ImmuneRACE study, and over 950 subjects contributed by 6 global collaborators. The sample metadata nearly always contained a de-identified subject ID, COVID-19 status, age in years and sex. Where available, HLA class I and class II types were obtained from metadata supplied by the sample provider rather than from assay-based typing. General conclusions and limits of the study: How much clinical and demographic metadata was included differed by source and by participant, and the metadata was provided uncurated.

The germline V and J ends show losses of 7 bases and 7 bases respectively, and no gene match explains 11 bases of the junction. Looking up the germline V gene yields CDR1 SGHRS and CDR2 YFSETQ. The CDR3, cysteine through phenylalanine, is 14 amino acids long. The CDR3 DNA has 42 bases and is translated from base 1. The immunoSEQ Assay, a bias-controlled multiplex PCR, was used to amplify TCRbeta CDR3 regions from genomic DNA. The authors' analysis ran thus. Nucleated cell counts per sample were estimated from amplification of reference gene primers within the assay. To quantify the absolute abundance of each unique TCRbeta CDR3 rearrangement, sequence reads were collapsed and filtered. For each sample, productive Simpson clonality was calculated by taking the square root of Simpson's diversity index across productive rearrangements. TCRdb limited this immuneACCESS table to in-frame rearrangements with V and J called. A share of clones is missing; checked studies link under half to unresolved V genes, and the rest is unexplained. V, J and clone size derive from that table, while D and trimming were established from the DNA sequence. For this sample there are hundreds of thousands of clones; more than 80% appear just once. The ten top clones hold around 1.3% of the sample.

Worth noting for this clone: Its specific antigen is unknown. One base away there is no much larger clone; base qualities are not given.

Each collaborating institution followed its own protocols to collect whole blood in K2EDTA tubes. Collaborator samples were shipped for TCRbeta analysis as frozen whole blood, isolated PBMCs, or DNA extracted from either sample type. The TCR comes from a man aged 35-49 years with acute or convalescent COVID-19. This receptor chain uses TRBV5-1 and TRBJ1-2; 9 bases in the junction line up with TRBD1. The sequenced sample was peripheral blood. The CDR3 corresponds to CASSLPGQGGGYTF. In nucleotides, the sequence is TGCGCCAGCTCTCTTCCGGGACAGGGAGGTGGCTACACCTTC. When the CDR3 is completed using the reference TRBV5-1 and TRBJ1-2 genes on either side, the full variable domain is KAGVTQTPRYLIKTRGQQVTLSCSPISGHRSVSWYQQTPGQGLQFLFEYFSETQRNKGNFPGRFSGRQFSNSRSEMNVSTLELGDSALYLCASSLPGQGGGYTFGSGTRLTVV.